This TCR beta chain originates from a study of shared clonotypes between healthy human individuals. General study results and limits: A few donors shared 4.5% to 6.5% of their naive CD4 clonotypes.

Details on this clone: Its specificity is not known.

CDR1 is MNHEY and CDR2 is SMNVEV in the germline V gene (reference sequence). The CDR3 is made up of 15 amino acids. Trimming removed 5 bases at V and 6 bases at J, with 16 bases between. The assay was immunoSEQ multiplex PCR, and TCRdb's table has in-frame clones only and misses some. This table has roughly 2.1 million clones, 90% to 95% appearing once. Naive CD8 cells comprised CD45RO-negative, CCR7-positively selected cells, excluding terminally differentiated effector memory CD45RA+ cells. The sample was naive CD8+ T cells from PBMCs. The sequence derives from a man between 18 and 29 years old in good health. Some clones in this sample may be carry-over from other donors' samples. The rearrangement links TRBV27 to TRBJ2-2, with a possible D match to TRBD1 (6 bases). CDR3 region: CASSPLPQGAGELFF. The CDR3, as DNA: TGTGCCAGCAGTCCCCTCCCACAGGGCGCCGGGGAGCTGTTTTTT.